Listed below are T cell receptor beta chains from one sample, sequenced in a study of cytomegalovirus exposure and HLA in healthy donors. Profiled with immunoSEQ multiplex PCR; TCRdb holds only in-frame clones, not every one. The data show around 130,000 clones, approximately 80% seen once. The sequencing sample was made of PBMCs. These receptors all come from a young woman in good health and CMV-seronegative. Each CDR3 is given with its conserved first and last residue. The order of the fields is J gene, V gene, D gene, clone size, CDR3 DNA, CDR3 protein. The D gene is left open where the match is weak. The size entry is marked missing in some rows and otherwise reads once, few, many or a size class.

>TRBJ2-3|TRBV10-3|-|-
TGTGCCATCAGTGACTCTCGCGGCACAGATACGCAGTATTTT
CAISDSRGTDTQYF
>TRBJ2-6|TRBV5-6|-|once
TGTGCCAGCAGCTTAGCTCCTACAGGGTCCGGGGCCAACGTCCTGACTTTC
CASSLAPTGSGANVLTF
>TRBJ2-5|TRBV29-1|-|-
TGCAGCGTTGAAGGAAGGGAGACTTTCCAAGAGACCCAGTACTTC
CSVEGRETFQETQYF
>TRBJ2-7|TRBV27|TRBD2|-
TGTGCCAGCAGGGAGGCTGGGGCGGGAGCTTTTTACGAGCAGTACTTC
CASREAGAGAFYEQYF
>TRBJ1-2|TRBV28|-|-
TGTGCCAGCAGCACAGGGAGGGTTGACTATGGCTACACCTTC
CASSTGRVDYGYTF
>TRBJ2-3|TRBV7-9|-|-
TGTGCCAGCAGCTTATTTTACCGCGGGACGAACACAGATACGCAGTATTTT
CASSLFYRGTNTDTQYF
>TRBJ2-7|TRBV6-5|-|-
TGTGCCAGCTCCATCGAGCAGTACTTC
CASSIEQYF
>TRBJ2-6|TRBV7-2|TRBD1|-
TGTGCCAGCAGCTCACAGCCAGGGGGTTACTCTGGGGCCAACGTCCTGACTTTC
CASSSQPGGYSGANVLTF
>TRBJ2-6|TRBV5-6|-|-
TGTGCCAGCAGCTCCGAGGCTCCAGTAGGGGCCAACGTCCTGACTTTC
CASSSEAPVGANVLTF
>TRBJ2-6|TRBV29-1|TRBD1|few
TGCAGCGTTGATTTATCGGGGACAGGGGGCTCTGGGGCCAACGTCCTGACTTTC
CSVDLSGTGGSGANVLTF
>TRBJ2-5|TRBV30|TRBD2|-
TGTGCCTGGAGTGGGACTAGCGGGAGTCAGACCCAGTACTTC
CAWSGTSGSQTQYF
>TRBJ1-5|TRBV5-1|-|-
TGCGCCAGCAGCGAGACAGGACCGGGGCAGCCCCAGCATTTT
CASSETGPGQPQHF
>TRBJ2-1|TRBV30|TRBD1|-
TGTGCCTGGAGTGTAGCAGGGGGATTTAGGGATGAGCAGTTCTTC
CAWSVAGGFRDEQFF
>TRBJ2-2|TRBV18|-|-
TGTGCCAGCTCGGAGGCAACCGGGGAGCTGTTTTTT
CASSEATGELFF
>TRBJ1-4|TRBV19|TRBD1|-
TGTGCCAGTGTACACCGGGACAGGGATGAAAAACTGTTTTTT
CASVHRDRDEKLFF
>TRBJ2-3|TRBV5-1|-|-
TGCGCCAGCAGCTTGGGCCAGGCAGTCGATACGCAGTATTTT
CASSLGQAVDTQYF
>TRBJ1-2|TRBV30|TRBD1|-
TGTGCCTGGAGCCAGGGGGCGGGTGGCTACACCTTC
CAWSQGAGGYTF
>TRBJ2-1|TRBV11-3|-|-
TGTGCCAGCAGCTTCGGTGTGAATGAGCAGTTCTTC
CASSFGVNEQFF
>TRBJ1-2|TRBV5-1|-|-
TGCGCCAGCAGCTTGGCGCAGGCGTGGGGCTACACCTTC
CASSLAQAWGYTF
>TRBJ2-5|TRBV5-6|-|-
TGTGCCAGCAGCTTGGTGGGGGGGCAGGAGACCCAGTACTTC
CASSLVGGQETQYF
>TRBJ1-5|TRBV6-1|TRBD1|-
TGTGCCAGCAGTCGGGACAGGTATAGCAATCAGCCCCAGCATTTT
CASSRDRYSNQPQHF
>TRBJ1-3|TRBV2|-|-
TGTGCCAGCAGTGAAGGGTGGGGCGACACCATATATTTT
CASSEGWGDTIYF
>TRBJ2-3|TRBV30|TRBD2|-
TGTGCCTGGAGTTCAGGACTAGCTCCCACAGATACGCAGTATTTT
CAWSSGLAPTDTQYF
>TRBJ2-3|TRBV11-2|-|few
TGTGCCAGCAGCTTAGGGCCCATCGATACGCAGTATTTT
CASSLGPIDTQYF
>TRBJ2-7|TRBV6-5|TRBD1|-
TGTGCCAGCAGTCGTTTCAGGGACAGGGTCCACGAGCAGTACTTC
CASSRFRDRVHEQYF
>TRBJ1-2|TRBV28|-|-
-
CASWGGGAFVCTF
>TRBJ1-3|TRBV15|-|-
TGTGCCACCAGCAGGAAGCCCGTAGAGTCTGGAAACACCATATATTTT
CATSRKPVESGNTIYF
>TRBJ2-7|TRBV5-4|TRBD1|-
TGTGCCAGCAGCCCCCGGGACAGGGTGCACGAGCAGTACTTC
CASSPRDRVHEQYF
>TRBJ1-1|TRBV18|-|-
TGTGCCAGCTCCTTCCGGGAGGACACTGAAGCTTTCTTT
CASSFREDTEAFF
>TRBJ2-5|TRBV9|TRBD2|-
TGTGCCAGCAGCGAACTCGGGACTAGCGGGACCCAGTACTTC
CASSELGTSGTQYF
>TRBJ2-7|TRBV11-2|-|-
TGTGCCAGCAGCTTACTCCAGACCTACGAGCAGTACTTC
CASSLLQTYEQYF
>TRBJ2-7|TRBV6-5|TRBD2|few
TGTGCCAGCGCAAAGCGGGCGGGAGTAAAAAACGAGCAGTACTTC
CASAKRAGVKNEQYF
>TRBJ2-3|TRBV5-1|TRBD1|-
TGCGCCAGCAGCATACCGACAGGGCGAACAGATACGCAGTATTTT
CASSIPTGRTDTQYF
>TRBJ2-7|TRBV11-2|TRBD2|-
TGTGCCAGCAGCTTAGATCCGACGACTAGCGGGTATAAGCAGTACTTC
CASSLDPTTSGYKQYF
>TRBJ2-2|TRBV7-2|-|-
TGTGCCAGCAGCTTCCAGGGAACCGGGGAGCTGTTTTTT
CASSFQGTGELFF
>TRBJ2-3|TRBV4-2|-|-
TGTGCCAGCAGCCAAGAAAGTAGTGGGGGGAATACGCAGTATTTT
CASSQESSGGNTQYF
>TRBJ1-1|TRBV10-3|-|-
TGTGCCATCAGTGGATCAGGGGACCCCACTGAAGCTTTCTTT
CAISGSGDPTEAFF
>TRBJ1-2|TRBV13|-|-
TGTGCCAGCAGCTTCAGAGGGAACTATGGCTACACCTTC
CASSFRGNYGYTF
>TRBJ2-3|TRBV5-4|TRBD2|once
TGTGCCAGCAGCTTGGAGGGACTAGCGGCCACAGATACGCAGTATTTT
CASSLEGLAATDTQYF
>TRBJ2-3|TRBV4-1|TRBD2|few
TGCGCCAGCAGCCAAGCCGTCTTAGCGGGAGGGCAGTATTTT
CASSQAVLAGGQYF
>TRBJ2-1|TRBV5-6|-|-
TGTGCCAGCAGCACGTCAATCCCCCGCATCCTTAGCTCCTACAATGAGCAGTTCTTC
CASSTSIPRILSSYNEQFF
>TRBJ1-2|TRBV14|-|-
TGTGCCAGCAGCCCTACAACCGCGGGTGGCTATGGCTACACCTTC
CASSPTTAGGYGYTF
>TRBJ2-1|TRBV4-2|TRBD2|-
TGTGCCAGCAGCCAATCGGGCTCCGGGGGGACCTACAATGAGCAGTTCTTC
CASSQSGSGGTYNEQFF
>TRBJ1-4|TRBV5-1|-|-
TGCGCCAGCAGCTTGGGTTCGAGGGCGGGGATCGTGACTAATGAAAAACTGTTTTTT
CASSLGSRAGIVTNEKLFF
>TRBJ1-4|TRBV19|-|-
TGTGCCAGTAGTACCAGGGAGGCCGCTGAAAAACTGTTTTTT
CASSTREAAEKLFF
>TRBJ1-1|TRBV11-2|-|-
TGTGCCAGCAGCCGTCAGGGCACTGAAGCTTTCTTT
CASSRQGTEAFF
>TRBJ2-2|TRBV7-9|TRBD2|-
TGTGCCAGCACCTCCCGGGTAATAGCGGGAGTAAAAACCGGGGAGCTGTTTTTT
CASTSRVIAGVKTGELFF